The rows below give T cell receptor beta chains drawn from one sample of a study of CXCR3-negative and CXCR3-positive naive CD8 T cells. One entry per CDR3 protein, without DNA, is what TCRdb gives after re-calling the 5' RACE reads. Found here are 90,000 to 100,000 distinct CDR3 sequences; the top ten clones hold over 1.5%. Sequencing was done on a sample of naive CXCR3- CD8+ T cells from blood. All receptors come from a human donor in good health. Some clones in this sample may be carry-over from other donors' samples. The CDR3 runs from the conserved cysteine through the conserved F or W.

TRBJ2-1 | TRBV20-1 | CSARDTVNNEQFF
TRBJ1-5 | TRBV7-9 | CASSLLGQPQHF
TRBJ1-5 | TRBV28 | CASSPQAGTGGQPQHF
TRBJ2-6 | TRBV6-5 | CASSPTDGNSGANVLTF
TRBJ1-1 | TRBV7-2 | CASSLEWRGNTEAFF
TRBJ2-7 | TRBV29-1 | CSVETGDSYEQYF
TRBJ2-7 | TRBV5-1 | CASSPEGGYPYEQYF
TRBJ2-1 | TRBV12-3/TRBV12-4 | CASSDSSGMENNEQFF
TRBJ2-2 | TRBV7-8 | CASGQDNTGELFF
TRBJ2-3 | TRBV20-1 | CSARDELYIGTGPGTDTQYF
TRBJ2-4 | TRBV20-1 | CSARVVGTVENIQYF
TRBJ2-5 | TRBV5-1 | CASSLEAGEETQYF
TRBJ1-1 | TRBV5-1 | CASSFGQGFPNTEAFF
TRBJ1-5 | TRBV28 | CASRKFSSNQPQHF
TRBJ2-1 | TRBV28 | CASSLISSYNEQLF
TRBJ2-1 | TRBV29-1 | CSVLDSYNEQFF
TRBJ1-5 | TRBV27 | CASSFGTSTQPQHF
TRBJ2-7 | TRBV28 | CASRPRDLYEQYF
TRBJ2-1 | TRBV7-9 | CASSLIDSGGEQFF
TRBJ2-1 | TRBV10-3 | CAISDTGELDNEQFF
TRBJ2-5 | TRBV28 | CASSPTSSTAQYF
TRBJ2-1 | TRBV5-6 | CASSLVSLAGVNEQFF
TRBJ2-3 | TRBV12-3/TRBV12-4 | CASSSWLRADTQYF
TRBJ2-1 | TRBV29-1 | CSATWGGDYNEQFF
TRBJ2-7 | TRBV12-3/TRBV12-4 | CASRSGGAGEQYF
TRBJ2-7 | TRBV5-1 | CASQGEGRAYEQYF
TRBJ2-3 | TRBV5-1 | CASSLGPSPYTDTQYF
TRBJ2-1 | TRBV7-3 | CASSGTGSPYNEQFF
TRBJ1-5 | TRBV28 | CASSPRTGGDQPQHF
TRBJ2-7 | TRBV20-1 | CSAVGDTYEQYF
TRBJ2-3 | TRBV9 | CASSVDLAEDTQYF
TRBJ1-1 | TRBV20-1 | CSARDHLNSPEAFF
TRBJ2-1 | TRBV24-1 | CATNGGTSGFNEQFF
TRBJ2-2 | TRBV12-3/TRBV12-4 | CASSPKIRRHPRNTGELFF
TRBJ2-1 | TRBV29-1 | CSAWGGSSYNEQFF
TRBJ2-5 | TRBV29-1 | CSADDPLREETQYF
TRBJ2-3 | TRBV12-3/TRBV12-4 | CASSRDSSTDTQYF
TRBJ2-7 | TRBV4-1 | CASSQERTTGDEQYF
TRBJ2-7 | TRBV4-3 | CASSQEARVSDEQYF
TRBJ1-2 | TRBV29-1 | CSAVGGDGGYTF
TRBJ2-1 | TRBV12-3/TRBV12-4 | CASSGDSPYRADEQFF
TRBJ2-7 | TRBV5-1 | CASSFYGALSSYEQYF
TRBJ1-1 | TRBV28 | CASRVPGDSYTEAFF
TRBJ2-5 | TRBV5-5 | CASSLLQRGLETQYF
TRBJ2-3 | TRBV29-1 | CSVAQAWADTQYF
TRBJ2-6 | TRBV28 | CASSLTNSGANVLTF
TRBJ2-5 | TRBV2 | CASSDGTTSGGKETQYF
TRBJ1-2 | TRBV28 | CASSLRVGPSYGYTF
TRBJ1-5 | TRBV29-1 | CSVPGAGNQPQHF
TRBJ2-1 | TRBV6-5 | CASMLAGEEFNEQFF
TRBJ2-1 | TRBV28 | CASSFSGDEQFF
TRBJ2-1 | TRBV29-1 | CSVRGVSYNEQFF